One and the same sample provided the 11 T cell receptor beta chains below, sequenced in a study of blood T cells in healthy people across ages. It was with a sample-barcoded 5' primer and a J-beta primer mix that a second PCR of about 6 to 11 cycles was run. TCRdb analysed the 5' RACE reads with MiXCR anew, one entry per CDR3 protein. The top ten hold 10% to 13% of the sample, which has more than 900,000 distinct CDR3 sequences, 25% to 30% seen once. These records were also assigned to another study, of T cells of mothers and their children.

Sequencing was performed on blood. The receptors were sampled from a woman between 40 and 55 years old in good health.

This clonotype has only a few counts. J is TRBJ2-5 and V is TRBV7-6; maybe TRBD2 (5 bases). CDR1 is SGHVS and CDR2 is FNYEAQ in the germline V gene. The CDR3 is made up of 14 amino acids. With 2 bases removed from V and 3 bases from J, the gap between germline ends came to 10 bases. CDR3 DNA: TGTGCCAGCAGCTTATGGCGAGCGGAAGAGACCCAGTACTTC. Protein: CASSLWRAEETQYF. Using reference TRBV7-6 and TRBJ2-5 for the parts outside the CDR3, the full variable domain is GAGVSQSPRYKVTKRGQDVALRCDPISGHVSLYWYRQALGQGPEFLTYFNYEAQQDKSGLPNDRFSAERPEGSISTLTIQRTEQRDSAMYRCASSLWRAEETQYFGPGTRLLVL.

This clonotype was seen at least ten times. The rearrangement joins TRBV20-1 to TRBJ2-7; a weak D match, TRBD1 (5 bases). Germline loops: CDR1 DFQATT, CDR2 SNEGSKA (reference sequence). CDR3 length: 15 amino acids. V lost 0 bases and J 5 bases, leaving 17 bases between the germline ends. CDR3 region: CSARDLAGNIDEQYF. The CDR3 DNA reads as TGCAGTGCTAGAGATCTGGCAGGGAATATAGACGAGCAGTACTTC.

This clonotype was picked up many times. The rearrangement links TRBV12-3 or TRBV12-4 to TRBJ2-7; D not certain. The germline V and J ends were trimmed by 6 bases and 3 bases, with 18 bases remaining between them. CDR3 size: 15 residues. The DNA for the CDR3 is TGTGCCAGCAGCCTAGACATCTCGAGAATCTACGAGCAGTACTTC. This translates into CASSLDISRIYEQYF.

This clonotype was seen at least ten times. The J gene is TRBJ1-1, the V gene TRBV9; D is undetermined. The CDR3 extends over 13 amino acids. Germline V gene sequence: CDR1 SGDLS, CDR2 YYNGEE. Between the trimmed V and J ends, which lost 4 bases and 7 bases, there was a span of 14 bases. This chain's CDR3 is CASSTSEFSEAFF. CDR3 nucleotide sequence: TGTGCCAGCAGCACCTCCGAATTCAGTGAAGCTTTCTTT. Full variable domain (missing parts from reference TRBV9 and TRBJ1-1): DSGVTQTPKHLITATGQRVTLRCSPRSGDLSVYWYQQSLDQGLQFLIQYYNGEERAKGNILERFSAQQFPDLHSELNLSSLELGDSALYFCASSTSEFSEAFFGQGTRLTVV.

This clonotype appeared many times. The chain uses TRBV29-1 and TRBJ1-2; 7 bases fit TRBD1. The CDR3 extends over 13 amino acids. The V segment lost 3 bases and the J segment 2 bases; nucleotides outside the gene matches: 3. Germline-derived CDR1 and CDR2 are SQVTM and ANQGSEA. CDR3 coding DNA: TGCAGCGTTGAGGAACAGGGGAACTATGGCTACACCTTC. Its translation is CSVEEQGNYGYTF.

This clonotype was detected only a few times. V usage is TRBV5-5 and J usage is TRBJ2-3; D not resolved. This CDR3 contains 15 residues. V lost 4 bases to trimming and J lost 0 bases, with 12 bases between them. Germline V lookup: CDR1 SGHKS, CDR2 YYEKEE (reference sequence). In DNA, the CDR3 is TGTGCCAGCAGCCTCTGGACGTCTAGCACAGATACGCAGTATTTT. Its translation is CASSLWTSSTDTQYF.

To note about this clonotype: Mismatch with germline at one junction end may stem from a read error. The V gene is TRBV12-3 or TRBV12-4, the J gene TRBJ1-1; D gene unclear. This CDR3 is built from 13 residues. The CDR3 DNA follows: TGTGCCGGCAGTTTATGGGGAAACACTGAAGCTTTCTTT. Translating it yields CAGSLWGNTEAFF.

This clonotype was seen many times. The rearrangement uses TRBV27 and TRBJ2-7; 11 bases agree with TRBD2. The CDR3 runs 16 residues. The trim removed 4 bases at V and 3 bases at J, leaving 8 bases unmatched. Per the germline V gene, CDR1 is MNHEY and CDR2 is SMNVEV (reference sequence). In DNA, the CDR3 is TGTGCCAGCAGTTCACCCACCGGGACTAGCGGCTACGAGCAGTACTTC. Its translation is CASSSPTGTSGYEQYF.

J is TRBJ2-5 and V is TRBV11-2, with D possibly being TRBD2 (7 bases). The V gene's germline CDR1 is SGHAT and CDR2 FQNNGV. The CDR3 totals 17 residues. With 4 bases removed from V and 5 bases from J, the gap between germline ends came to 23 bases. The CDR3, as DNA: TGTGCCAGCAGCTCTCCTGGGGGGGCGATGATAAAGGAGACCCAGTACTTC. It yields the protein CASSSPGGAMIKETQYF.

The CDR3 loop reads CSASLSGGRELFF. The CDR3 DNA is TGCAGTGCTAGCTTAAGTGGGGGCCGGGAGCTGTTTTTT. The genes are TRBV20-1 and TRBJ2-2, with a weak D call TRBD1 (6 bases). Per the germline V gene, CDR1 is DFQATT and CDR2 is SNEGSKA (reference sequence). V was pared by 3 bases and J by 9 bases, with 14 bases between. This CDR3 region has 13 residues.

The J gene is TRBJ2-7, the V gene TRBV9; 9 bases are shared with TRBD1. After removal of 4 bases from V and 3 bases from J, the junction contained 8 bases not matched to a gene. CDR3 length: 15 residues. From germline, CDR1 is SGDLS and CDR2 YYNGEE. The CDR3: CASSPPGQGDYEQYF. In DNA, the CDR3 is TGTGCCAGCAGCCCCCCGGGACAGGGCGACTACGAGCAGTACTTC.